Listed below are T cell receptor beta chains from one sample, sequenced in a study of T cells in Graves' hyperthyroidism and ophthalmopathy. TCRdb processed the multiplex PCR reads anew with MiXCR; each CDR3 protein has one entry. The table lists about 570,000 distinct CDR3 sequences, around 42% of them singletons. The sample was peripheral blood or thyroid tissue (not recorded which). The receptor source for this set is an adult woman with Graves' disease, either hyperthyroidism or ophthalmopathy (not recorded which). Each CDR3 is given with its conserved first and last residue. The order of the fields is clone size, V gene, D gene, J gene, CDR3 DNA, CDR3 protein. A D gene is named only where the DNA matches it firmly. The size of a clone is reported for some rows only, either as once, few or many, or as a class for expanded clones.

>.|TRBV20-1|TRBD1|TRBJ2-6
TGCAGTGCTAGGGGGACAGGGGGTAACGTCCTGACTTTC
CSARGTGGNVLTF
>.|TRBV7-9|.|TRBJ2-1
TGTGCCAGCAGTTTCTCACACAATGAGCAGTTCTTC
CASSFSHNEQFF
>many|TRBV12-3/TRBV12-4|TRBD1|TRBJ1-2
TGTGCCAGCAGTACCTCGGACAGGGGGCTCGGTGGCTACACCTTC
CASSTSDRGLGGYTF
>.|TRBV11-2|.|TRBJ1-1
TGTGCCAGCGGAGGACGCCCGGAGGACACTGAAGCTTTCTTT
CASGGRPEDTEAFF
>many|TRBV4-1|TRBD1|TRBJ1-1
TGCGCCAGCAGCCCAATACCAACAGGGGAATACACTGAAGCTTTCTTT
CASSPIPTGEYTEAFF
>.|TRBV7-3|TRBD1|TRBJ1-5
TGTGCCAGCAGCAATCGACAGGGTGGCAATCAGCCCCAGCATTTT
CASSNRQGGNQPQHF
>many|TRBV11-2|.|TRBJ2-5
TGTGCCAGCAGCCCAATGAGGGAGACCCAGTACTTC
CASSPMRETQYF
>.|TRBV12-3/TRBV12-4|.|TRBJ2-2
TGTGCCAGCAGACTGGTTACCGGGGAGCTGTTTTTT
CASRLVTGELFF
>few|TRBV4-1|.|TRBJ2-7
TGCGCCAGCAGCCAAGATGCGACAGAAGAGTACGCCTACGAGCAGTACTTC
CASSQDATEEYAYEQYF
>many|TRBV12-3/TRBV12-4|TRBD1|TRBJ1-2
TGTGCCAGCAAAGGGACAGGGTTTGCCTATGGCTACACCTTC
CASKGTGFAYGYTF
>.|TRBV7-8|.|TRBJ1-1
TGTGCCACGGCAAGGGGGGGAACTGAAGCTTTCTTT
CATARGGTEAFF
>.|TRBV20-1|.|TRBJ1-5
TGCAGTGCTAGGGGGGGCGCGGGTCAGCCCCAGCATTTT
CSARGGAGQPQHF
>.|TRBV7-8|TRBD1|TRBJ1-5
TGTGCCAGCAGTTCCGGGACAGGCTTAGATAGCAATCAGCCCCAGCATTTT
CASSSGTGLDSNQPQHF
>.|TRBV29-1|.|TRBJ2-7
TGCAGTGCTAGAGTTTCGGGGCTGGGTTACGAGCAGTACTTC
CSARVSGLGYEQYF
>.|TRBV4-1|.|TRBJ1-6
TGCGCCAGCAGCCAAGATAAACGTGGGCCAGATGGAATTTTACCCCTCCACTTT
CASSQDKRGPDGILPLHF
>.|TRBV6-2/TRBV6-3|TRBD1|TRBJ1-6
TGTGCCAGCAGCGCCGGACAGGGCTTCGGTTCACCCCTCCACTTT
CASSAGQGFGSPLHF
>many|TRBV4-1|TRBD1|TRBJ2-2
TGCGCCAGCAGCCACCCAGGAGATAGCAGGGGGCAGGTGTTTTTT
CASSHPGDSRGQVFF
>.|TRBV7-9|.|TRBJ1-5
TGTGCCAGCAGCTTAGGCGCAGGGATCGGCGAGACCCAGCATTTT
CASSLGAGIGETQHF
>many|TRBV6-5|.|TRBJ1-5
TGTGCCAGCAGTTTAACCAGGGTTCTAGGTCAGCCCCAGCATTTT
CASSLTRVLGQPQHF
>few|TRBV5-8|TRBD1|TRBJ2-7
TGTGCCAGCAGCATATTCCGGGACAGGGTTGGCGAGCAGTACTTC
CASSIFRDRVGEQYF
>many|TRBV2|.|TRBJ1-2
TGTGCCACACACGATGGCAGCCGATCTAACTATGGCTACACCTTC
CATHDGSRSNYGYTF
>.|TRBV9|.|TRBJ2-5
TGTGCCAGCAGCGTAGAGGCAGGGAGGTGGAGAGAGACCCAGTACTTC
CASSVEAGRWRETQYF
>many|TRBV20-1|TRBD2|TRBJ2-5
TGCAGTGCTAGAGGGATGCTAGCGGCTAGGGAGACCCAGTACTTC
CSARGMLAARETQYF
>few|TRBV30|.|TRBJ1-2
TGTGCCTGGAGTGTAGGGGGGAATCACTATGGCTACACCTTC
CAWSVGGNHYGYTF
>many|TRBV5-1|TRBD1|TRBJ1-2
TGCGCCAGCAGCGCGCCGGGACAGGGGACTTTTGGCTACACCTTC
CASSAPGQGTFGYTF
>.|TRBV3-1|TRBD1|TRBJ2-7
TGTGCCAGCACCCTACGAGGGGGCGCAGAGCAGTACTTC
CASTLRGGAEQYF